Given below is one T cell receptor beta chain in context. This specimen belongs to a study of blood T cell repertoires in COVID-19. Overall study context: Donors in the United States, Italy and Spain gave samples during acute or convalescent COVID-19. Sources were T cells, B-cell-depleted T cells, or PBMCs; the material itself was cDNA or gDNA.

With 1 base clipped from V and 0 bases from J, the junction kept 3 bases outside the gene matches. Germline-derived CDR1 and CDR2 are SGDLS and YYNGEE. The length of the CDR3 is 15 residues. In the original workflow: Amplification from reference gene primers served as the basis for estimated nucleated cell counts. Assay used: immunoSEQ multiplex PCR; TCRdb lists only in-frame clones, some missing. That table supplies the V and J calls and clone size; D and trimming were determined from the DNA. Of tens of thousands of clones in the sample, approximately 91% were seen once. Sequencing was performed on peripheral blood. This TCR was sampled from a human donor in a cohort sampled during active COVID-19. The V and J genes are TRBV9 and TRBJ2-7; 8 bases line up with TRBD2. CDR3 region: CASSVSSGSSYEQYF. As DNA, the CDR3 is TGTGCCAGCAGCGTATCTAGCGGGTCCTCCTACGAGCAGTACTTC.